Here is one TCR beta chain with its context. The target antigen is unknown. These data are taken from a study of cytomegalovirus exposure and HLA in healthy donors. The length of the CDR3 is 13 residues. Germline V gene sequence: CDR1 SGHRS, CDR2 YFSETQ. Trimming removed 0 bases at V and 5 bases at J, with 9 bases between. Primers included in the PCR were 60 Vbeta and 13 Jbeta primers. Per the original methods: The authors later counted 75 million to 90 million unique TCR beta chains, about 11 million of them shared. The table came from immunoSEQ multiplex PCR; TCRdb's copy has only in-frame clones and leaves some out. V and J calls and clone size follow that table, whereas D and trimming were derived from the DNA. In the table there are about 160,000 clones, more than 80% of which are singletons. Study-wide results and limits: When a later analysis compared HLA-associated TCR beta chains with equally common others, the HLA-associated chains turned out to be more clonally expanded and to have lower generation probabilities. Testing in vitro showed a few CMV-associated chains specific for CMV antigens.

The sample taken for sequencing was PBMCs. The clonotype comes from a woman between 50 and 59 years old in good health and CMV-seronegative. This chain links TRBV5-1 with TRBJ2-7; D is possibly TRBD2 (6 bases). The CDR3 loop reads CASSLELADEQYF. DNA of the CDR3: TGCGCCAGCAGCTTGGAACTAGCTGACGAGCAGTACTTC.